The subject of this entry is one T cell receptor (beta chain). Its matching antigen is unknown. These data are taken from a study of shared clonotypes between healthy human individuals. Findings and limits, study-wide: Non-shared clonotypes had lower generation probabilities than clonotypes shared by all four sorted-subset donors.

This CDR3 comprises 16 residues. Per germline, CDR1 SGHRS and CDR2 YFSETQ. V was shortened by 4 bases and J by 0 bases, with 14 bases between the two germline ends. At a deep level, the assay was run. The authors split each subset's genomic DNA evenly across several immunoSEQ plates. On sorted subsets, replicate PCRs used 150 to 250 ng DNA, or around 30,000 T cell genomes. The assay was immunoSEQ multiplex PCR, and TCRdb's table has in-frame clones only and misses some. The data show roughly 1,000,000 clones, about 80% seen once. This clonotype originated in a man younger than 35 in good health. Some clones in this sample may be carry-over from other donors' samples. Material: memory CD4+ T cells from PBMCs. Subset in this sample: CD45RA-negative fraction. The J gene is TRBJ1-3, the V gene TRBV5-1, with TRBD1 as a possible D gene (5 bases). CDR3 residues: CASSPRTQSSGNTIYF. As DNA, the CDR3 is TGCGCCAGCAGCCCGAGGACACAGAGCTCTGGAAACACCATATATTTT.